The 27 T cell receptor beta chains reported below all come from one sample, sequenced in a study of human T cells and chemical hapten exposure. Via MiXCR, TCRdb re-called the RACE reads, giving one row per CDR3 protein. The table shows 130,000 or so distinct CDR3 sequences, with approximately 9% occurring only once. The sample's time point: healthy volunteer bleed at 2 weeks. Sequencing started from total RNA isolated from unfractionated whole blood. The specimen was whole blood. The receptors shown here come from a male donor in good health. Some clones in this sample may be carry-over from other donors' samples.

This chain joins TRBV3-1 and TRBJ1-4; no definite D call. V was shortened by 0 bases and J by 8 bases, with 16 bases between the two germline ends. The length of the CDR3 is 16 residues. Per the germline V gene, CDR1 is LGHDT and CDR2 is YNNKEL (reference sequence). CDR3 coding DNA: TGTGCCAGCAGCCAAGAAGGACGTTGGCAAGGAGAAAAACTGTTTTTT. Translating it yields CASSQEGRWQGEKLFF.

This clonotype was counted many times. The rearrangement uses TRBV7-8 and TRBJ2-5; 7 nucleotides match TRBD1. Germline V gene data show CDR1 as SGHVS and CDR2 as FQNEAQ. J lost 4 bases, V lost 5 bases, and 7 bases had no gene match. The CDR3 contains 14 residues. For the CDR3, the DNA is TGTGCCAGCAGCCCACGACAGGGTGGAGAGACCCAGTACTTC. This gives the protein CASSPRQGGETQYF.

J is TRBJ2-5 and V is TRBV5-4, with 8 bases identical to TRBD1. CDR3 size: 15 residues. The germline V gene encodes CDR1 SGHNT and CDR2 YYREEE (reference sequence). V lost 4 bases, J lost 0 bases, and 5 bases stayed unmatched. The CDR3 DNA is TGTGCCAGCAGCCCGCGACAGGGGTACCAAGAGACCCAGTACTTC. The encoded protein is CASSPRQGYQETQYF.

The CDR3 region is CASSPYLAGGSETQYF. DNA for the CDR3: TGTGCCAGCAGCCCATATTTAGCGGGAGGATCAGAGACCCAGTACTTC. The rearrangement links TRBV3-1 to TRBJ2-5; 10 nucleotides match TRBD2. The germline V gene encodes CDR1 LGHDT and CDR2 YNNKEL (reference sequence). The ends lost 4 bases at V and 4 bases at J; junction bases unmatched: 9. This CDR3 contains 16 residues.

The table lists this clonotype with a few counts. This chain joins TRBV18 and TRBJ2-5, with a tentative D call TRBD2 (6 bases). This CDR3 has 16 amino acids. The germline V gene encodes CDR1 KGHSH and CDR2 LQKENI. V was clipped by 2 bases and J by 7 bases, with 20 bases between them. The CDR3 reads CASSPLSRGPEGTQYF. In nucleotides, the CDR3 is TGTGCCAGCTCACCATTATCAAGAGGCCCGGAGGGGACCCAGTACTTC.

This clonotype has just a few counts. The chain combines TRBV12-3 or TRBV12-4 with TRBJ2-6; D may be TRBD1 (6 bases). The CDR3 is 17 amino acids. V was pared by 10 bases and J by 0 bases, with 19 bases between. The CDR3 DNA is TGTGCCACCCTTGAAAGACAGGCGAGCTCTGGGGCCAACGTCCTGACTTTC. This codes for CATLERQASSGANVLTF.

This clonotype was seen only a few times. The chain is built from TRBV4-3 and TRBJ1-1; D possibly corresponds to TRBD1 (5 bases). Trimming left V 3 bases short and J 7 bases short, with 12 bases between. In germline, CDR1 is LGHNA, CDR2 YSLEER. This CDR3 spans 13 amino acids. This CDR3 is CASSHAPTDEAFF. Written as DNA, the CDR3 is TGCGCCAGCAGCCATGCTCCGACAGATGAAGCTTTCTTT.

This clonotype was seen a few times. The V and J genes are TRBV6-2 or TRBV6-3 and TRBJ1-5; 7 bases align to TRBD1. Trimming took 6 bases from V and 0 from J; bases not matched to a gene: 5. CDR1 MNHEY and CDR2 SVGEGT come from the germline V gene. The CDR3 contains 15 residues. The CDR3 bases are TGTGCCAGCAGGGTGACAGGGAATAGCAATCAGCCCCAGCATTTT. Its translation: CASRVTGNSNQPQHF.

The chain combines TRBV20-1 with TRBJ2-5; D unclear. Germline V lookup: CDR1 DFQATT, CDR2 SNEGSKA (reference sequence). V shed 1 base and J shed 6 bases, with 18 bases lying between them. The CDR3 has 15 amino acids. The CDR3: CSARGTRASSKTQYF. The DNA of the CDR3 is TGCAGTGCTAGAGGCACCCGGGCCAGCAGCAAGACCCAGTACTTC.

The sample holds many counts of this clonotype. Germline is not matched at one junction end, which may reflect a read error. The CDR3 sequence is CASSLGGGPDTQYF. The CDR3 DNA reads as TGTGCCAGCAGCTTAGGAGGGGGACCAGATACGCAGTATTTT. J is TRBJ2-3 and V is TRBV12-3 or TRBV12-4, with D perhaps being TRBD1 or TRBD2 (6 bases each). This CDR3 has 14 residues.

This clonotype occurred many times. The genes are TRBV9 and TRBJ2-6; D unresolved. Germline loops: CDR1 SGDLS, CDR2 YYNGEE. The CDR3 length is 14 residues. Trimming removed 2 bases at V and 2 bases at J, with 5 bases between. The CDR3 reads CASSVTAGANVLTF. The DNA of the CDR3 is TGTGCCAGCAGCGTTACGGCTGGGGCCAACGTCCTGACTTTC.

The sample holds many counts of this clonotype. The gene calls are TRBV2 and TRBJ2-7; unclear D gene. The CDR3 sequence is 13 residues long. Per the germline V gene, CDR1 is SNHLY and CDR2 is FYNNEI. Trimming left V 6 bases short and J 2 bases short, with 11 bases between. CDR3 amino acids: CASSETATYEQYF. In nucleotides, the CDR3 is TGTGCCAGCAGCGAGACCGCGACCTACGAGCAGTACTTC. The complete variable domain, with remaining parts taken from reference TRBV2 and TRBJ2-7, reads EPEVTQTPSHQVTQMGQEVILRCVPISNHLYFYWYRQILGQKVEFLVSFYNNEISEKSEIFDDQFSVERPDGSNFTLKIRSTKLEDSAMYFCASSETATYEQYFGPGTRLTVT.

This clonotype was picked up many times. The V and J genes are TRBV10-3 and TRBJ1-2, with D possibly TRBD1 on 5 matching bases. Germline CDR1 ENHRY, CDR2 SYGVKD. V gave up 2 bases and J gave up 4 bases, with 11 bases separating them. The CDR3 runs 14 residues. The CDR3 loop is CAISELQEGYGYTF. CDR3 bases: TGTGCCATCAGTGAGCTACAGGAGGGCTATGGCTACACCTTC.

In its sample, this clonotype was seen many times. The CDR3 protein is CSARRQIPSGEQFF. The CDR3 coding sequence is TGCAGTGCTAGACGGCAAATCCCAAGCGGGGAGCAGTTCTTC. The rearrangement uses TRBV20-1 and TRBJ2-1, with D perhaps matching TRBD2 (6 bases). V was pared by 2 bases and J by 10 bases, with 18 bases between. This CDR3 contains 14 residues. Germline V CDR1 and CDR2: DFQATT, SNEGSKA (reference sequence).

This clonotype was seen at least ten times. The CDR3 spells CASSEDRHYGYTF. The DNA of the CDR3 is TGTGCCAGCAGTGAAGACAGACATTATGGCTACACCTTC. The rearrangement uses TRBV6-1 and TRBJ1-2; no firm D call. Trimming removed 1 base from V and 5 bases from J, with 8 bases in between. The germline gives CDR1 MNHNS, CDR2 SASEGT. This CDR3 is built from 13 residues.

The rearrangement joins TRBV7-6 to TRBJ2-2; D is unresolved. Germline V gene sequence: CDR1 SGHVS, CDR2 FNYEAQ. The CDR3 runs 13 residues. V was trimmed by 2 bases and J by 6 bases, leaving 7 bases between them. The chain's CDR3 is CASSLPNSGELFF. The CDR3 bases are TGTGCCAGCAGCTTACCAAATTCCGGGGAGCTGTTTTTT.

This clonotype was seen more than once but under ten times. The V gene is TRBV7-6, the J gene TRBJ2-2; 7 bases align to TRBD2. The V gene's germline CDR1 is SGHVS and CDR2 FNYEAQ. The junction had 4 bases not matched to a gene; V was cut back by 5 bases and J by 7 bases. The length of the CDR3 is 13 residues. CDR3 coding DNA: TGTGCCAGCAGCCCCAGGGAGGGCGGGGAGCTGTTTTTT. Protein sequence: CASSPREGGELFF. The entire variable domain, with the rest obtained from reference TRBV7-6 and TRBJ2-2, is as follows: GAGVSQSPRYKVTKRGQDVALRCDPISGHVSLYWYRQALGQGPEFLTYFNYEAQQDKSGLPNDRFSAERPEGSISTLTIQRTEQRDSAMYRCASSPREGGELFFGEGSRLTVL.

This clonotype was detected ten times or more. This rearrangement joins TRBV4-1 to TRBJ1-2; 10 nucleotides align to TRBD1. Germline assignment: CDR1 MGHRA and CDR2 YSYEKL. Unmatched junction bases numbered 9, after V lost 1 base and J lost 4 bases. This CDR3 comprises 17 residues. The CDR3 DNA is TGCGCCAGCAGCCAAGCCCTATCCCGGGACAGGGGCTATGGCTACACCTTC. This codes for CASSQALSRDRGYGYTF.

There are a few counts of this clonotype. The V gene is TRBV7-9, the J gene TRBJ2-7; D is perhaps TRBD1 (6 bases). Trimming pared 5 bases from V and 4 bases from J, leaving 21 bases between. The CDR3 has 16 residues. The germline CDR1 and CDR2 sequences are SEHNR and FQNEAQ (reference sequence). Written as DNA, the CDR3 is TGTGCCAGCAGCCACCGGGACAACAATGATCCGTACGAGCAGTACTTC. Residues: CASSHRDNNDPYEQYF.

V and J are TRBV29-1 and TRBJ2-1; D gene uncertain. Germline V lookup: CDR1 SQVTM, CDR2 ANQGSEA. The CDR3 contains 17 residues. The V gene lost 8 bases and the J gene lost 2 bases, with 25 bases spanning the gap. CDR3 sequence reads: CSLRTTSTSPPYNEQFF. The CDR3, as DNA: TGCAGCCTGCGTACGACTTCCACTTCGCCTCCCTACAATGAGCAGTTCTTC.

This clonotype was seen only a few times. V gene TRBV5-1 combines with J gene TRBJ2-1, with D maybe TRBD1 (6 bases). With 3 bases removed from V and 1 base from J, the gap between germline ends came to 14 bases. The CDR3 has 16 amino acids. Germline V lookup: CDR1 SGHRS, CDR2 YFSETQ. The CDR3: CASSSPDSKSYNEQFF. CDR3 in DNA: TGCGCCAGCAGCTCCCCGGACAGTAAATCCTACAATGAGCAGTTCTTC.

This clonotype was counted many times. The V call is TRBV4-2, the J call TRBJ2-2, with D perhaps TRBD2 (5 bases). CDR3 length: 15 amino acids. Germline lookup yields CDR1 LGHNA and CDR2 YNFKEQ. The germline V and J ends were trimmed by 0 bases and 6 bases, with 11 bases remaining between them. The CDR3 loop is CASSQDGERAGELFF. CDR3 nucleotide sequence: TGTGCCAGCAGCCAAGATGGAGAGAGGGCCGGGGAGCTGTTTTTT.

The sample holds a few counts of this clonotype. The chain recombines TRBV20-1 with TRBJ1-2; D is possibly TRBD1 (5 bases). Germline V gene data show CDR1 as DFQATT and CDR2 as SNEGSKA (reference sequence). Trimming left V 5 bases short and J 10 bases short, with 23 bases between. The CDR3 runs to 14 residues. The CDR3: CSAASPGPTLDYTF. CDR3 DNA sequence: TGCAGTGCTGCCTCCCCGGGACCAACTCTGGACTACACCTTC.

The rearrangement uses TRBV18 and TRBJ2-1, with D unresolved. The CDR3 is 12 amino acids. CDR1 is KGHSH and CDR2 is LQKENI in the germline V gene. The V end was cut by 5 bases, the J end by 8 bases, with 10 bases between. The CDR3 DNA is TGTGCCAGCTCATCAAGGTGGGATGAGCAGTTCTTC. Amino acid sequence: CASSSRWDEQFF.

The rearrangement links TRBV6-6 to TRBJ2-1; 7 bases align to TRBD2. CDR3 size: 16 residues. Germline V gene lookup returns CDR1 MNHNY and CDR2 SVGAGI (reference sequence). The junction had 13 bases not matched to a gene; V was cut back by 6 bases and J by 5 bases. The CDR3 reads CASRERGGPINNEQFF. The CDR3 DNA reads TGTGCCAGCAGGGAGCGGGGTGGTCCGATCAACAATGAGCAGTTCTTC.

This clonotype was found a few times. The chain has TRBV7-2 and TRBJ1-1; D perhaps matches TRBD1 (6 bases). This CDR3 comprises 15 residues. Looked up from germline, CDR1 is SGHTA and CDR2 is FQGNSA. Deletions cut 0 bases from V and 2 bases from J, with 10 bases between. In DNA form, the CDR3 reads TGTGCCAGCAGCTTAGCCCGACAGGCTAACACTGAAGCTTTCTTT. Its protein product is CASSLARQANTEAFF.

V is TRBV12-3 or TRBV12-4 and J is TRBJ2-7, with D possibly TRBD2 on 7 matching bases. V lost 3 bases to trimming and J lost 6 bases, with 24 bases between them. This CDR3 contains 17 residues. The chain's CDR3 is CASSFMLGGGGLGEQYF. CDR3 in DNA: TGTGCCAGCAGTTTCATGTTGGGGGGCGGGGGCTTGGGCGAGCAGTACTTC.